This is a list of T cell receptor beta chains from one sample in a study of CD8 T cells in Susac syndrome. TCRdb passed the immunoSEQ multiplex PCR reads through MiXCR, listing each CDR3 protein once. The repertoire consists of about 280,000 distinct CDR3 sequences, with roughly 85% occurring once and the leading ten covering 0.095% to 0.14%. Sequences were obtained from CD8+ T cells from PBMCs. The source is a human donor with multiple sclerosis. Each CDR3 is given with its conserved first and last residue. Each record gives: J gene, V gene, CDR3 length, CDR3 protein.

j_gene: TRBJ1-2; v_gene: TRBV27; len: 13; CDR3aa: CASSPRGGRGYTF
j_gene: TRBJ2-1; v_gene: TRBV10-3; len: 13; CDR3aa: CAIMGGGYNEQFF
j_gene: TRBJ1-5; v_gene: TRBV7-9; len: 17; CDR3aa: CASSLGRLVNSNQPQHF
j_gene: TRBJ2-7; v_gene: TRBV27; len: 13; CDR3aa: CASSLTQTYEQYF
j_gene: TRBJ2-7; v_gene: TRBV7-6; len: 14; CDR3aa: CASSSGREGLEQYF
j_gene: TRBJ1-5; v_gene: TRBV15; len: 15; CDR3aa: CATSSAGTENQPQHF
j_gene: TRBJ2-5; v_gene: TRBV12-3/TRBV12-4; len: 15; CDR3aa: CASSAPDRGGETQYF
j_gene: TRBJ1-5; v_gene: TRBV28; len: 14; CDR3aa: CASSLVRQNQPQHF
j_gene: TRBJ2-3; v_gene: TRBV20-1; len: 15; CDR3aa: CSASRLAPSTDTQYF
j_gene: TRBJ1-2; v_gene: TRBV14; len: 14; CDR3aa: CASSQERGIYGYTF
j_gene: TRBJ2-7; v_gene: TRBV2; len: 12; CDR3aa: CASDLRPTEQYF
j_gene: TRBJ2-7; v_gene: TRBV7-9; len: 14; CDR3aa: CASSFRDQSYEQYF
j_gene: TRBJ2-7; v_gene: TRBV4-1; len: 18; CDR3aa: CASSHRILKTGGSYEQYF
j_gene: TRBJ1-2; v_gene: TRBV9; len: 16; CDR3aa: CASSVASRTGGDGYTF
j_gene: TRBJ2-7; v_gene: TRBV12-3/TRBV12-4; len: 15; CDR3aa: CASSSRDSHSYEQYF
j_gene: TRBJ2-4; v_gene: TRBV28; len: 17; CDR3aa: CASSFPRDSLAKNIQYF
j_gene: TRBJ1-4; v_gene: TRBV20-1; len: 15; CDR3aa: CSARDLQGLNEKLFF
j_gene: TRBJ2-1; v_gene: TRBV7-3; len: 14; CDR3aa: CASSLGYGYNEQFF
j_gene: TRBJ2-1; v_gene: TRBV30; len: 14; CDR3aa: CAWNVAGTNNEQFF
j_gene: TRBJ2-1; v_gene: TRBV9; len: 15; CDR3aa: CASSVVSGSHNEQFF
j_gene: TRBJ1-2; v_gene: TRBV2; len: 14; CDR3aa: CASKVQGINYGYTF
j_gene: TRBJ2-7; v_gene: TRBV7-9; len: 14; CDR3aa: CASSAHNQGYEQYF
j_gene: TRBJ2-1; v_gene: TRBV9; len: 15; CDR3aa: CASSPDRGSYNEQFF
j_gene: TRBJ2-3; v_gene: TRBV7-9; len: 16; CDR3aa: CASSRGTSGATDTQYF
j_gene: TRBJ1-3; v_gene: TRBV30; len: 12; CDR3aa: CAWRRGGNTIYF
j_gene: TRBJ2-7; v_gene: TRBV29-1; len: 17; CDR3aa: CSVLRTIRRGLSYEQYF
j_gene: TRBJ2-2; v_gene: TRBV19; len: 21; CDR3aa: CASSRTPVGLAGGSNTGELFF
j_gene: TRBJ2-2; v_gene: TRBV28; len: 12; CDR3aa: CASSYTTGELFF
j_gene: TRBJ2-3; v_gene: TRBV2; len: 15; CDR3aa: CASRGTSEPTDTQYF
j_gene: TRBJ2-7; v_gene: TRBV15; len: 15; CDR3aa: CATSRDRDNSYEQYF
j_gene: TRBJ2-1; v_gene: TRBV7-9; len: 17; CDR3aa: CASSLVRGTGIVNEQFF
j_gene: TRBJ2-1; v_gene: TRBV27; len: 16; CDR3aa: CASSLSSGEIYNEQFF
j_gene: TRBJ1-2; v_gene: TRBV30; len: 15; CDR3aa: CAWSVQPGEPYGYTF
j_gene: TRBJ1-1; v_gene: TRBV19; len: 14; CDR3aa: CATSPWGGDTEAFF
j_gene: TRBJ2-4; v_gene: TRBV7-6; len: 14; CDR3aa: CASSLAMDTKPQYF
j_gene: TRBJ2-1; v_gene: TRBV15; len: 12; CDR3aa: CATQSDYNEQFF
j_gene: TRBJ1-5; v_gene: TRBV12-3/TRBV12-4; len: 12; CDR3aa: CASSPARQPQHF
j_gene: TRBJ1-1; v_gene: TRBV27; len: 11; CDR3aa: CASSANMGAFF
j_gene: TRBJ2-7; v_gene: TRBV7-9; len: 14; CDR3aa: CASSLAGTLLEQYF
j_gene: TRBJ2-7; v_gene: TRBV9; len: 14; CDR3aa: CASSAGQVAYEQYF
j_gene: TRBJ2-5; v_gene: TRBV14; len: 15; CDR3aa: CASSTNGLNQETQYF
j_gene: TRBJ1-5; v_gene: TRBV19; len: 14; CDR3aa: CASSIDRDSQPQHF
j_gene: TRBJ2-7; v_gene: TRBV12-3/TRBV12-4; len: 14; CDR3aa: CASMTGPAAYEQYF
j_gene: TRBJ2-1; v_gene: TRBV7-9; len: 14; CDR3aa: CASSPPGRGPEQFF
j_gene: TRBJ2-3; v_gene: TRBV7-9; len: 13; CDR3aa: CASSLVVADTQYF
j_gene: TRBJ2-3; v_gene: TRBV29-1; len: 14; CDR3aa: CSVDVSGGIDTQYF
j_gene: TRBJ2-5; v_gene: TRBV14; len: 13; CDR3aa: CASSQEGGETQYF
j_gene: TRBJ1-1; v_gene: TRBV12-5; len: 10; CDR3aa: CASAQRLAFF
j_gene: TRBJ2-7; v_gene: TRBV29-1; len: 13; CDR3aa: CSVEGLELYEQYF
j_gene: TRBJ2-5; v_gene: TRBV7-9; len: 14; CDR3aa: CASSAPGLQETQYF
j_gene: TRBJ1-6; v_gene: TRBV10-3; len: 19; CDR3aa: CAISDPRGRQGSGNSPLHF
j_gene: TRBJ2-1; v_gene: TRBV5-8; len: 13; CDR3aa: CASSLGSFDEQFF
j_gene: TRBJ2-7; v_gene: TRBV9; len: 14; CDR3aa: CASSSGPAFYEQYF
j_gene: TRBJ2-3; v_gene: TRBV13; len: 11; CDR3aa: CASSRVNTQYF
j_gene: TRBJ2-3; v_gene: TRBV9; len: 13; CDR3aa: CASSVGGQGAQYF
j_gene: TRBJ2-7; v_gene: TRBV20-1; len: 14; CDR3aa: CSASWLAGSYEQYF
j_gene: TRBJ2-7; v_gene: TRBV11-2; len: 13; CDR3aa: CASSLETGDEQYF
j_gene: TRBJ2-5; v_gene: TRBV11-2; len: 13; CDR3aa: CASSLAPRETQYF
j_gene: TRBJ2-7; v_gene: TRBV20-1; len: 14; CDR3aa: CSARDRMSSYEQYF